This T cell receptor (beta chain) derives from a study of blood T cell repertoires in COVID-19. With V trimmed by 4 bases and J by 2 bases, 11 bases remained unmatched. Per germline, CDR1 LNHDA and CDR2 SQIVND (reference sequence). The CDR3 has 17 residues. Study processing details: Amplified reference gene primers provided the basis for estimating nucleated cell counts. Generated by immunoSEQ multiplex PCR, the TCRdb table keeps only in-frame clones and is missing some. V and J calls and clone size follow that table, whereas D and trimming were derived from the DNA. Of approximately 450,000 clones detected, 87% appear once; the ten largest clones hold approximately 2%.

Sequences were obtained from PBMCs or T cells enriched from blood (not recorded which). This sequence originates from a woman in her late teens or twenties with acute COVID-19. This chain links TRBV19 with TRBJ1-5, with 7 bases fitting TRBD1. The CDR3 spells CASSRVWDSKRNQPQHF. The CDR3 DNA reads TGTGCCAGTAGTAGGGTTTGGGACAGCAAACGCAATCAGCCCCAGCATTTT.